These 29 T cell receptor beta chains originate from one sample sequenced in a study of T-cell memory formation after mild COVID-19. TCRdb re-derived calls from the 5' RACE reads in MiXCR, one entry per CDR3 protein. Among hundreds of thousands of distinct CDR3 sequences listed, roughly 18% were seen once. Specimen: PBMCs or a T cell subset sorted from them (not recorded which). The source of these receptors is an adult woman who had mild COVID-19 (a few samples of this study predate the infection). Cell type and time point are not known.

This clonotype turned up a few times. V usage is TRBV28 and J usage is TRBJ2-4; 13 bases fit TRBD2. The CDR3 extends over 16 amino acids. From germline, CDR1 is MDHEN and CDR2 SYDVKM. After removal of 4 bases from V and 5 bases from J, the junction contained 5 bases not matched to a gene. The CDR3 loop reads CASSSWTSGSQNIQYF. The CDR3 region has the DNA TGTGCCAGCAGTTCCTGGACTAGCGGGAGTCAAAACATTCAGTACTTC.

This clonotype was counted a few times. V gene TRBV5-1 combines with J gene TRBJ2-3; D not resolved. V was clipped by 1 base and J by 10 bases, with 19 bases between them. Germline V gene sequence: CDR1 SGHRS, CDR2 YFSETQ. The CDR3 is 15 residues long. CDR3 loop: CASSLIEEPYHAQYF. CDR3 bases: TGCGCCAGCAGCTTGATCGAGGAGCCTTACCATGCGCAGTATTTT. The variable domain in full, with the rest retrieved from reference TRBV5-1 and TRBJ2-3, is KAGVTQTPRYLIKTRGQQVTLSCSPISGHRSVSWYQQTPGQGLQFLFEYFSETQRNKGNFPGRFSGRQFSNSRSEMNVSTLELGDSALYLCASSLIEEPYHAQYFGPGTRLTVL.

This clonotype has ten or more counts. J is TRBJ2-3 and V is TRBV2; TRBD2 might be the D (6 bases). This CDR3 has 12 residues. Trimming removed 6 bases from V and 6 bases from J, with 10 bases in between. Germline V gene data show CDR1 as SNHLY and CDR2 as FYNNEI. The CDR3 here is CASRVLADTQYF. The CDR3 coding sequence is TGTGCCAGCAGGGTACTAGCCGATACGCAGTATTTT.

This clonotype was observed a few times. The rearrangement uses TRBV4-3 and TRBJ2-6, with 7 bases aligning to TRBD1. The CDR3 runs 20 residues. Trimming cost V 0 bases and J 4 bases; bases outside gene matches: 15. The V gene's germline CDR1 is LGHNA and CDR2 YSLEER. The DNA of the CDR3 is TGCGCCAGCAGCCAAGATTGGGACAGTCTTACTTCTCTAGGGGCCAACGTCCTGACTTTC. This translates into CASSQDWDSLTSLGANVLTF.

V is TRBV7-3 and J is TRBJ1-3; no clear D. V was pared by 5 bases and J by 0 bases, with 8 bases between. This CDR3 region has 14 residues. The germline V gene has CDR1 SGHTA and CDR2 FQGTGA. CDR3 sequence (DNA): TGTGCCAGCAGCCCTACGGCCTCTGGAAACACCATATATTTT. It specifies CASSPTASGNTIYF.

The chain couples TRBV5-1 to TRBJ1-6; 9 bases are a match to TRBD1. The CDR3 length is 17 residues. Germline trimming cut 4 bases from V and 9 bases from J; bases unmatched to any gene: 14. Germline assignment: CDR1 SGHRS and CDR2 YFSETQ. In DNA, the CDR3 is TGCGCCAGCAGCCCTGGACAGGGGTCTACCCGGACTTCACCCCTCCACTTT. This sequence encodes CASSPGQGSTRTSPLHF.

The chain combines TRBV7-2 with TRBJ1-5, with D hard to call. Germline V gives CDR1 SGHTA, CDR2 FQGNSA. V lost 1 base and J lost 4, with 11 bases in between. CDR3 size: 15 residues. The CDR3 loop reads CASSLVGRSNQPQHF. The CDR3, as DNA: TGTGCCAGCAGCTTAGTAGGCAGGAGTAATCAGCCCCAGCATTTT.

The chain links TRBV4-3 to TRBJ2-7; maybe TRBD1 (8 bases). V lost 0 bases and J 11 bases, leaving 17 bases between the germline ends. Germline CDR1 is LGHNA and CDR2 is YSLEER. This CDR3 is built from 14 residues. The CDR3, as DNA: TGCGCCAGCAGCCAAGATCTACAGGGGGGGAGGGAGTACTTC. As protein: CASSQDLQGGREYF.

This clonotype was detected only once. The rearrangement joins TRBV24-1 to TRBJ2-1; D is ambiguous. This CDR3 has 11 amino acids. Germline CDR1 is KGHDR and CDR2 is SFDVKD. Trimming left V 7 bases short and J 5 bases short, with 5 bases between. For the CDR3, the DNA is TGTGCCACCAGCTACAACAATGAGCAGTTCTTC. Its protein product is CATSYNNEQFF.

The rearrangement joins TRBV3-1 to TRBJ2-3, with TRBD2 matching over 8 bases. Germline V lookup: CDR1 LGHDT, CDR2 YNNKEL (reference sequence). Unmatched junction bases numbered 5, after V lost 4 bases and J lost 5 bases. CDR3 size: 14 residues. The CDR3 reads CASSRRGGGDTQYF. The CDR3 DNA is TGTGCCAGCAGCCGCCGGGGGGGAGGAGATACGCAGTATTTT.

This chain links TRBV5-1 with TRBJ2-4; tentative D call: TRBD1 (6 bases). Trimming pared 4 bases from V and 5 bases from J, leaving 10 bases between. CDR1 SGHRS and CDR2 YFSETQ come from the germline V gene. The CDR3 has 13 residues. CDR3 DNA: TGCGCCAGCAGCATAAACAGGGAAAACATTCAGTACTTC. As protein: CASSINRENIQYF.

In its sample, this clonotype was seen a few times. The chain joins TRBV6-1 to TRBJ2-7; 10 bases map to TRBD1. With 6 bases clipped from V and 4 bases from J, the junction kept 9 bases outside the gene matches. The CDR3 totals 15 residues. Germline lookup yields CDR1 MNHNS and CDR2 SASEGT. The CDR3 sequence: CASRTGQGGNYEQYF. The CDR3 DNA sequence: TGTGCCAGCAGAACCGGACAGGGGGGGAATTACGAGCAGTACTTC.

This clonotype was detected a few times. At one boundary the junction diverges from the germline segment, which might be a read error. The V gene is TRBV7-7, the J gene TRBJ2-1, with D tentatively TRBD1 (6 bases). The germline CDR1 and CDR2 sequences are SSHAT and FNYEAQ (reference sequence). The CDR3 sequence is 13 residues long. Here the CDR3 reads CASSLAGAPEQFF. DNA for the CDR3: TGTGCTAGCAGCTTAGCAGGGGCCCCTGAGCAGTTCTTC.

The rearrangement joins TRBV7-8 to TRBJ2-1; 9 nucleotides line up with TRBD1. After removal of 2 bases from V and 4 bases from J, the junction contained 15 bases not matched to a gene. This CDR3 is built from 19 residues. The germline gives CDR1 SGHVS, CDR2 FQNEAQ. CDR3 residues: CASSLRWDRVRWIYNEQFF. The DNA of the CDR3 is TGTGCCAGCAGCTTACGTTGGGACAGGGTCCGCTGGATTTACAATGAGCAGTTCTTC.

V gene TRBV2 combines with J gene TRBJ2-5; D tentatively reads TRBD1 or TRBD2 (5 bases each). CDR1 SNHLY and CDR2 FYNNEI come from the germline V gene. The CDR3 covers 13 residues. Trimming cost V 8 bases and J 5 bases, with 15 bases left between them. The CDR3 region has the DNA TGTGCCAGCTGTAGGGACCAAGGGGAGACCCAGTACTTC. Amino acid sequence: CASCRDQGETQYF.

This clonotype has a handful of counts. The chain uses TRBV5-1 and TRBJ2-1; no reliable D call. The germline CDR1 and CDR2 sequences are SGHRS and YFSETQ. The ends were cut back, 2 bases at V and 8 bases at J, with 17 bases in the middle. This CDR3 has 15 amino acids. The CDR3 is CASSFVFLGPDEQFF. CDR3 bases: TGCGCCAGCAGCTTTGTCTTTCTCGGGCCCGATGAGCAGTTCTTC. The whole variable domain, filled in from reference TRBV5-1 and TRBJ2-1, reads KAGVTQTPRYLIKTRGQQVTLSCSPISGHRSVSWYQQTPGQGLQFLFEYFSETQRNKGNFPGRFSGRQFSNSRSEMNVSTLELGDSALYLCASSFVFLGPDEQFFGPGTRLTVL.

The chain carries TRBV6-2 or TRBV6-3 and TRBJ1-2; 7 positions match TRBD1. J was trimmed by 5 bases and V by 5 bases; bases with no gene match: 8. There are 14 residues in the CDR3. Germline CDR1 reads MNHEY; CDR2 reads SVGEGT. CDR3 amino acids: CASSPRDSRYGYTF. The CDR3 DNA is TGTGCCAGCAGTCCCCGGGACAGTAGGTATGGCTACACCTTC.

This clonotype came up a few times. The chain couples TRBV12-3 or TRBV12-4 to TRBJ2-7; 7 bases are a match to TRBD2. The CDR3 is 15 residues long. V was clipped by 5 bases and J by 5 bases; unmatched bases: 12. Here the CDR3 reads CASSHPPGRGDEQYF. CDR3 coding DNA: TGTGCCAGCAGTCACCCCCCAGGGAGGGGAGACGAGCAGTACTTC.

This clonotype appeared a few times. V gene TRBV15 combines with J gene TRBJ2-3; D is possibly TRBD1 (5 bases). V lost 0 bases and J 6 bases, leaving 10 bases between the germline ends. The CDR3 contains 14 residues. From germline, CDR1 is LNHNV and CDR2 YYDKDF (reference sequence). The CDR3 nucleotides read TGTGCCACCAGCAGAGATCAGGGCTCGGATACGCAGTATTTT. Its protein product is CATSRDQGSDTQYF. Supplemented by reference TRBV15 and TRBJ2-3, the full variable domain reads DAMVIQNPRYQVTQFGKPVTLSCSQTLNHNVMYWYQQKSSQAPKLLFHYYDKDFNNEADTPDNFQSRRPNTSFCFLDIRSPGLGDTAMYLCATSRDQGSDTQYFGPGTRLTVL.

There are a few counts of this clonotype. The CDR3 here is CAWKRLRGDTEAFF. For the CDR3, the DNA is TGTGCCTGGAAGAGACTTAGGGGGGACACTGAAGCTTTCTTT. The V gene is TRBV30, the J gene TRBJ1-1; the D gene is possibly TRBD1 (6 bases). This CDR3 is 14 amino acids long. Germline CDR1 GTSNPN, CDR2 SVGIG (reference sequence). The ends were cut back, 4 bases at V and 3 bases at J, with 15 bases in the middle.

This clonotype has just a few counts. V gene TRBV25-1 combines with J gene TRBJ1-5; possibly TRBD1 for D (6 bases). Looked up from germline, CDR1 is MGHDK and CDR2 is SYGVNS. Trimming stripped 1 base from V and 4 bases from J, with 11 bases between. The CDR3 extends over 15 amino acids. The DNA of the CDR3 is TGTGCCAGCAGTGAATCGGGGGCAGGGAATCAGCCCCAGCATTTT. Its protein product is CASSESGAGNQPQHF. Supplemented by reference TRBV25-1 and TRBJ1-5, the full variable domain reads EADIYQTPRYLVIGTGKKITLECSQTMGHDKMYWYQQDPGMELHLIHYSYGVNSTEKGDLSSESTVSRIRTEHFPLTLESARPSHTSQYLCASSESGAGNQPQHFGDGTRLSIL.

The chain couples TRBV11-3 to TRBJ2-5, with D possibly TRBD1 on 6 matching bases. The V gene's germline CDR1 is SGHNT and CDR2 YENEEA. Between the trimmed V and J ends, which lost 8 bases and 3 bases, there was a span of 19 bases. This CDR3 is 15 amino acids long. The CDR3 DNA follows: TGTGCCAGCGGTCTGACAGGCGGTAGAGAAGAGACCCAGTACTTC. This gives the protein CASGLTGGREETQYF.

The rearrangement links TRBV4-1 to TRBJ1-2; no definite D call. The V end was cut by 2 bases, the J end by 4 bases, with 5 bases between. The length of the CDR3 is 12 residues. The germline gives CDR1 MGHRA, CDR2 YSYEKL. The CDR3 reads CASSQLGYGYTF. The CDR3 bases are TGCGCCAGCAGCCAATTAGGCTATGGCTACACCTTC.

The rearrangement uses TRBV11-2 and TRBJ1-5; no firm D call. V lost 5 bases and J 11 bases, leaving 22 bases between the germline ends. The length of the CDR3 is 15 residues. Germline CDR1 is SGHAT and CDR2 is FQNNGV. The CDR3 sequence is CASSPRRVSKRAQHF. In DNA, the CDR3 is TGTGCCAGCAGCCCACGCCGGGTTTCGAAAAGAGCCCAGCATTTT.

The sample holds a few counts of this clonotype. Germline is not matched at one junction end, which may reflect a read error. The V call is TRBV12-3 or TRBV12-4, the J call TRBJ1-1; D perhaps matches TRBD1 (6 bases). The CDR3 is 11 amino acids. The CDR3 bases are TGTGCCAGCAGTTTAAGGGGGGCGCTTGCCTTT. The encoded protein is CASSLRGALAF.

This clonotype was observed many times. The chain has TRBV6-1 and TRBJ2-7, with a possible D match to TRBD1 (6 bases). This CDR3 is 14 amino acids long. Per germline, CDR1 MNHNS and CDR2 SASEGT. V lost 7 bases and J lost 0, with 13 bases in between. The CDR3 DNA is TGTGCCAGCACCCGACAGGTCAACTCCTACGAGCAGTACTTC. As protein: CASTRQVNSYEQYF.

The rearrangement uses TRBV20-1 and TRBJ2-5; D is unclear. Trimming pared 4 bases from V and 3 bases from J, leaving 12 bases between. This CDR3 region has 13 residues. The germline CDR1 and CDR2 sequences are DFQATT and SNEGSKA (reference sequence). CDR3 residues: CSATSTAKETQYF. Written as DNA, the CDR3 is TGCAGTGCTACGTCTACCGCCAAAGAGACCCAGTACTTC.

This clonotype was detected many times. The chain joins TRBV3-1 to TRBJ2-5; D remains ambiguous. The germline V and J ends were trimmed by 0 bases and 2 bases, with 22 bases remaining between them. The germline CDR1 and CDR2 sequences are LGHDT and YNNKEL (reference sequence). The CDR3 spans 19 residues. The CDR3: CASSQDCLEYRPGQETQYF. The CDR3 nucleotides are TGTGCCAGCAGCCAAGATTGCCTCGAATATAGACCCGGACAAGAGACCCAGTACTTC.

This rearrangement joins TRBV7-9 to TRBJ1-4; D is undetermined. The CDR3 has 11 residues. Germline V gene lookup returns CDR1 SEHNR and CDR2 FQNEAQ (reference sequence). Deletions cut 6 bases from V and 5 bases from J, with 4 bases between. CDR3 in DNA: TGTGCCAGCAGGTGGAATGAAAAACTGTTTTTT. It is translated as CASRWNEKLFF.